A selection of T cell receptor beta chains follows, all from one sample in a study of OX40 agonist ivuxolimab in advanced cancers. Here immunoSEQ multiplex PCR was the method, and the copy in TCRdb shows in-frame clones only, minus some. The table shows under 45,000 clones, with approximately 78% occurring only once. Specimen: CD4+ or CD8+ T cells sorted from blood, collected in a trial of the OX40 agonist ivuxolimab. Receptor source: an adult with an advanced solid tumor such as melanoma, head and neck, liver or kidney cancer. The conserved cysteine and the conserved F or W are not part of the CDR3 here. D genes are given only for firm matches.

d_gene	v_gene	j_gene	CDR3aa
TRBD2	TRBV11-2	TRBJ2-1	ASSLMAGVAYNEQF
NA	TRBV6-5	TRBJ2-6	ASSLVQGAGANVLT
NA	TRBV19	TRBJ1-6	ASKGETYNSPLH
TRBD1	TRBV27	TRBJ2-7	ASSLSGTDTYEQY
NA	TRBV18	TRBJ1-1	ASSPPGLPDTEAF
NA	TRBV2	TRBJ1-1	ASSEGRESEAF
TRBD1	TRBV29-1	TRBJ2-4	SAWTGGENIQY
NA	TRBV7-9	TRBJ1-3	ASSSAGSYSGNTIY
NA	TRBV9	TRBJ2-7	ASSVGPDGDTYEQY
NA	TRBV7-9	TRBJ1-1	ASSLFTGRPSAFEAF
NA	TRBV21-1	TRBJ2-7	ASTLGYLNNEQY
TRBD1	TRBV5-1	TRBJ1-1	ASRSGQGLVNTEAF
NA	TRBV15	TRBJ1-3	ATSREWRNTIY
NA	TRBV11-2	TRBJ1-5	ASSLVVRVNSQPQH
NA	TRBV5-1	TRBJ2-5	ASSLGSTGEETQY
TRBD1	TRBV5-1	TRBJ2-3	ASSDTGAADTQY
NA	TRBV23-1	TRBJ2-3	ASLGQGCGDTQY
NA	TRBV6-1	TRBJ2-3	ASSQGGLGTDTQY
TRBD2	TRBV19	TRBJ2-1	ASSIGASGRVYEQF
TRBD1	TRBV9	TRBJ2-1	ASSVVSNPGQGNNEQF
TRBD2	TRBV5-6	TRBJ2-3	ASSLGHERTSGTDTQY
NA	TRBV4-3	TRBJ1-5	ASSQDENQPQH
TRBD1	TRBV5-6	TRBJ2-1	ASSQTDRGYNEQF
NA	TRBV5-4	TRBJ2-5	ASSLERRETQY
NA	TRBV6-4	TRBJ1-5	ASSEQGGPQH
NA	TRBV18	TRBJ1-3	ASSLARNTIY
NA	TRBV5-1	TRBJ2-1	ASSLTASGDEQF
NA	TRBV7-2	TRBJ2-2	ASSPTRSLTGELF
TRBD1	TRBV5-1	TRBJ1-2	ASSLDRGGYT
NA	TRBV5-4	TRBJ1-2	ASSLTRGDGYT
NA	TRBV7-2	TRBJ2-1	ASSPGYSNEQF
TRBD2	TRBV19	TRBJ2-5	ASSISGSRTQY
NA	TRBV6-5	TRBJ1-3	ASSYSMAVGNTIY
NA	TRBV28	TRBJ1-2	ASSQTGTSDGYT
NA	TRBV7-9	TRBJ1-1	ASSLGWALNTEAF
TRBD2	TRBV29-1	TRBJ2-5	SVSGLAGRETQY
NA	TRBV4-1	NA	ASSQDMYLNEQY
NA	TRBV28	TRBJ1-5	ASSLISGDHQPQH
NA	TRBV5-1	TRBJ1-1	ASSLALQEMNTEAF
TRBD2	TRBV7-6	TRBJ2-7	ASSLSSGSSYEQY
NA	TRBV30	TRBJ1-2	AWRGTRERTYYGYT
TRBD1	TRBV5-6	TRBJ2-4	ASRTGTGVDIQY
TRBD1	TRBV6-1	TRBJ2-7	ASSESLRDRGSYEQY
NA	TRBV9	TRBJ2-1	ASSSRHESSYNEQF
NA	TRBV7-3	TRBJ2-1	ASSLIGREYNEQF
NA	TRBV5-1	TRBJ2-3	ASSYGMLDTQY
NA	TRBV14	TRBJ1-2	ASSQQDFTPYT
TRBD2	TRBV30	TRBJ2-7	AWSKGLAGGLEEQY
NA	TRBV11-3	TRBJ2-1	ATSGDTSYNEQF
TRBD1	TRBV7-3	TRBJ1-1	ASSFSDRATEAF
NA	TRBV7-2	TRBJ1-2	ASSLALGGYT
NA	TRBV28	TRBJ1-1	ASAPGRGTEAF
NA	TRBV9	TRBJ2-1	ASSVDEGYYNEQF
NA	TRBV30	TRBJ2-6	AWSTTGSGANVLT
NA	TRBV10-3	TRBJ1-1	AISEAAGAFTEAF